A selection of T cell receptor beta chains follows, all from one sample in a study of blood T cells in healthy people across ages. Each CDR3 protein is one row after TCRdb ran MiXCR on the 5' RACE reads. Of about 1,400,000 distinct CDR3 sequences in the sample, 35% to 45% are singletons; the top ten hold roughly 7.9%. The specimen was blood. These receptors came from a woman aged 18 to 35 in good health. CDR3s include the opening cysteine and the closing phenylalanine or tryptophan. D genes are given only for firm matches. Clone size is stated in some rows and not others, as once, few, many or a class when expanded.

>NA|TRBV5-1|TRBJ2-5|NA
TGCGCCAGCAGCGCGGGGACAGCCGAGACCCAGTACTTC
CASSAGTAETQYF
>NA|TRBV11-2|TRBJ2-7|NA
TGTGCCAGCAGCTCCGGGGCGGGTTCCCACGAGCAGTACTTC
CASSSGAGSHEQYF
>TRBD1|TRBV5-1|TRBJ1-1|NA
TGCGCCAGCAGCTTGTGGGTTACAGGGGGGAACACTGAAGCTTTCTTT
CASSLWVTGGNTEAFF
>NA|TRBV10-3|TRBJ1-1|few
TGTGCCACCTCAGTACCGAACACTGAAGCTTTCTTT
CATSVPNTEAFF
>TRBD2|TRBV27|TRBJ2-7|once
TGTGCCAGCAGTTTCGTAGCGGGAGGGAGCTCCTACAATGAGCAGTACTTC
CASSFVAGGSSYNEQYF
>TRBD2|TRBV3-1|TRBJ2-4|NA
TGTGCCAGCAGCCAGTCAAGCGGGGGATCCTACGAGCGGTACTTC
CASSQSSGGSYERYF
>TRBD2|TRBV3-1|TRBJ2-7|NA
TGTGCCAGCAGCCAAGATGAGACTAGCGGTCCCTACAATGAGCAGTACTTC
CASSQDETSGPYNEQYF
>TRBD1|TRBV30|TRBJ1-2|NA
TGTGCCTGGAGTGTAACCCTGGACAGGGGGCATGGCTACACCTTC
CAWSVTLDRGHGYTF
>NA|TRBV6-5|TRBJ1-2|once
TGTGCCAGCAGTTCCAGGGGCAGCTACACCTTC
CASSSRGSYTF
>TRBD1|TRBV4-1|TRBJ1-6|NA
TGCGCCAGCAGCCAAAAACCGACAGGGGGAGACAATTCACCCCTCCACTTT
CASSQKPTGGDNSPLHF
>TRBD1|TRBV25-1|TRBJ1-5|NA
TGTGCCAGCAGTACACTGGACAGGGATCAGCCCCAGCATTTT
CASSTLDRDQPQHF
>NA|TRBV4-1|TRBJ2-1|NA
TGCGCCAGCAGCCAAGGTTTGACGGGGAGGCTCAATGAGCAGTTCTTC
CASSQGLTGRLNEQFF
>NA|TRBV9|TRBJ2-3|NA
TGTGCCAGCACCTCACCATTGCGGCTAGCCCTCCAAGATACGCAGTATTTT
CASTSPLRLALQDTQYF
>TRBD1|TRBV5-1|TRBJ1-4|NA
TGCGCCAGCAGCTACAGGGGGCTTGAAGGGGAAAAACTGTTTTTT
CASSYRGLEGEKLFF
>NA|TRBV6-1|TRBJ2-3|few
TGTGCCAGCAGTGAAAGTTCGGGGGCCACAGATACGCAGTATTTT
CASSESSGATDTQYF
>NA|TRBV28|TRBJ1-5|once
TGTGCCAGCAGCCCATTGGGGCGGGAGGGTCAGCCCCAGCATTTT
CASSPLGREGQPQHF
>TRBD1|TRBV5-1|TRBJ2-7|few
TGCGCCAGCAGCGCGGGACAGGACTACGAGCAGTACTTC
CASSAGQDYEQYF
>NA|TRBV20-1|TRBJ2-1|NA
TGCAGTGCTAGATCCTCCAGTGGTGAGGGAGGAACCTACAATGAGCAGTTCTTC
CSARSSSGEGGTYNEQFF
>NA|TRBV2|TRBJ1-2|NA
TGTGCCACCCGAGGCGGACTGATATATGGCTACACCTTC
CATRGGLIYGYTF
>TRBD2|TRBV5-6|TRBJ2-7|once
TGTGCCAGCAGCGAAACTAGCGGGAGGTCCAATGAGCAGTACTTC
CASSETSGRSNEQYF
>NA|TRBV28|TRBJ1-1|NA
TGTGCCAGCAGTTTAGGGAGGGATGCCACTGAAGCTTTCTTT
CASSLGRDATEAFF
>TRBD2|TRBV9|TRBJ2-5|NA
TGTGCCAGCAGCGTAGGGGTAGCGGGGGTTAGCAATGAGCAGTACTTC
CASSVGVAGVSNEQYF
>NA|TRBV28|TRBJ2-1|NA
TGTGCCAGCAGTCCCCATACAGGTCGTCAGACCCAGTTCTTC
CASSPHTGRQTQFF
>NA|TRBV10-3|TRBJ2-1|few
TGTGCCATCAGCCCAGGGTATGAGCAGTTCTTC
CAISPGYEQFF
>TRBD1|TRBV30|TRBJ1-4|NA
TGTGCCTGGAGTGTAGGGGGCAGGGCGCGGGAAAAACTGTTTTTT
CAWSVGGRAREKLFF
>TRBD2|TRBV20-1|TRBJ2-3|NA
TGCAGTGCGGGGGTTGGGGCTAGCGGGGCATCCCATACGCAGTATTTT
CSAGVGASGASHTQYF
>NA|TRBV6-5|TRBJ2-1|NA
TGTGCCAGCAGTTCCCGACGATTGAGTGAGAGTGAGCAGTTCTTC
CASSSRRLSESEQFF
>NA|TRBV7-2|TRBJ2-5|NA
TGTGCCAGCAGCTTAGCGAGGTCCCCAGAGACCCAGTACTTC
CASSLARSPETQYF
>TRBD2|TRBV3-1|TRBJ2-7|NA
TGTGCCAGCAGCTCCCGTCTGACTAGCGGGAGTAGGGATGAGCAGTACTTC
CASSSRLTSGSRDEQYF
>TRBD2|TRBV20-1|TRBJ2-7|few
TGCAGTGCTAGGGGCGTAGCGGGAGCCGACAATGAGCAGTACTTC
CSARGVAGADNEQYF
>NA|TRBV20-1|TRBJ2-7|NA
TGCAGTGCGGAGACTTGGCGGTTCGGGGGACCCTACGAGCAGTACTTC
CSAETWRFGGPYEQYF
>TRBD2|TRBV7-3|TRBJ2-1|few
TGTGCCAGCGGATTAGCGGGGGGAGGCTACAATGAGCAGTTCTTC
CASGLAGGGYNEQFF
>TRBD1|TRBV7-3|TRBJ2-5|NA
TGTGCCAGCAGCAAGGGGACAGATAATCAAGAGACCCAGTACTTC
CASSKGTDNQETQYF
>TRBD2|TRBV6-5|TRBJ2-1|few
TGTGCCAGCAGTTATTCTGCTAGCGGAAACAATGAGCAGTTCTTC
CASSYSASGNNEQFF
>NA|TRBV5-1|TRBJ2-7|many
TGTGCCAGCAGCTCGGGTCAGGGGACCTACGAGCAGTACTTC
CASSSGQGTYEQYF
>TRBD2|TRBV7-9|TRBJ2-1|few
TGTGCCAGCAACTTGTGGTGGGGAGGCGGGGGGGACTACAATGAGCAGTTCTTC
CASNLWWGGGGDYNEQFF
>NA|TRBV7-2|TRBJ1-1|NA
TGTGCCAGCAGCAATAGACATGGCATCACTGAAGCTTTCTTT
CASSNRHGITEAFF
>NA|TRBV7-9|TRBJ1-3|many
TGTGCCAGCAGCCCGGAGAGCTCTGGAAACACCATATATTTT
CASSPESSGNTIYF
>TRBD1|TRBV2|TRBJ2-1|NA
TGTGCCAGCATGGTCGGGACAGGGGCCTACAATGAGCAGTTCTTC
CASMVGTGAYNEQFF
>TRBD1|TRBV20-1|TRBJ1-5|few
TGCAGTGCTAGTTCGGGGACAGATAGCAATCAGCCCCAGCATTTT
CSASSGTDSNQPQHF
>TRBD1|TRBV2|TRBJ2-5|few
TGTGCCAGCAGTGACCAGACAGGGGGCTGGGAGACCCAGTACTTC
CASSDQTGGWETQYF
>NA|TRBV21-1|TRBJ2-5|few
TGTGCCAGCAGCCAGGGCTCTGGGCTAGGAGGTGGGACCCAGTACTTC
CASSQGSGLGGGTQYF
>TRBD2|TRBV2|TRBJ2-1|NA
TGTGCCAGCAGTGGAATGGGGGGGTCCTACAATGAGCAGTTCTTC
CASSGMGGSYNEQFF
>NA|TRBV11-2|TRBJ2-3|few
TGTGCCAGCAGCCCCCGGCTAGCGAAGTCCACAGATACGCAGTATTTT
CASSPRLAKSTDTQYF
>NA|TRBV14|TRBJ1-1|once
TGTGCCAGCAGCCAAGATGCCCTAGGACCCCGAGGGACTGAAGCTTTCTTT
CASSQDALGPRGTEAFF
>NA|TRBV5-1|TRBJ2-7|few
TGCGCCAGCAGCCCTGGAGGCCCCAGATCGGACGAGCAGTACTTC
CASSPGGPRSDEQYF
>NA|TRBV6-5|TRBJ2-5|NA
TGTGCCAGCAGCTCAATAAGGGAGACCCAGTACTTC
CASSSIRETQYF
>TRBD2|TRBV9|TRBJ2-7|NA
TGTGCCAGCAGCGCGACTAGCGGGGGGGTAAGCTCCTACAATGAGCAGTACTTC
CASSATSGGVSSYNEQYF
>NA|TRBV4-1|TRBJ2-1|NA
TGCGCCAGCAGCCACGCCGGGACTCCCTACAATGGGCAGTTCTTC
CASSHAGTPYNGQFF
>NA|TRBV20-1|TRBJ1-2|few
TGCAGTGCTGAGTTCTGGGGCGAAGGCTACACCTTC
CSAEFWGEGYTF